The 10 T cell receptor beta chains below were found in one sample sequenced in a study of OX40 agonist ivuxolimab in advanced cancers. Some clones are missing from TCRdb's copy, which holds only in-frame ones; the method was immunoSEQ multiplex PCR. This repertoire shows about 63,000 clones, about nine tenths found once; its top ten account for about 0.73%. The sequencing here drew on CD4+ or CD8+ T cells sorted from blood, taken in a trial of the OX40 agonist ivuxolimab. These receptors originate from an adult with an advanced solid tumor such as melanoma, head and neck, liver or kidney cancer.

The V gene is TRBV2, the J gene TRBJ2-5; no firm D call. Per the germline V gene, CDR1 is SNHLY and CDR2 is FYNNEI. CDR3 length: 11 amino acids. V shed 2 bases and J shed 4 bases, with 2 bases lying between them. The CDR3 here is CASSELETQYF. The CDR3 DNA reads TGTGCCAGCAGTGAATTAGAGACCCAGTACTTC.

This chain links TRBV28 with TRBJ1-6, with D possibly TRBD1 on 5 matching bases. CDR3 length: 15 amino acids. CDR1 and CDR2 from the germline V gene are MDHEN and SYDVKM. V was pared by 4 bases and J by 9 bases, with 16 bases between. The chain's CDR3 is CASSSPPGAASPLHF. The CDR3 nucleotides are TGTGCCAGCAGTTCCCCCCCCGGGGCTGCTTCACCCCTCCACTTT.

This clone has a single count. The chain joins TRBV30 to TRBJ2-5; 7 bases agree with TRBD1. Germline V gene sequence: CDR1 GTSNPN, CDR2 SVGIG (reference sequence). This CDR3 contains 13 residues. With V trimmed by 3 bases and J by 4 bases, 5 bases remained unmatched. The CDR3: CAWRTGKGETQYF. The CDR3 DNA reads TGTGCCTGGAGGACAGGGAAGGGAGAGACCCAGTACTTC.

The chain couples TRBV4-3 to TRBJ2-3, with TRBD2 identical over 8 bases. Germline V gene data show CDR1 as LGHNA and CDR2 as YSLEER. The V segment lost 1 base and the J segment 5 bases; nucleotides outside the gene matches: 8. CDR3 length equals 16 residues. CDR3: CASSQVVGSGGDTQYF. CDR3 sequence (DNA): TGCGCCAGCAGCCAAGTGGTGGGCAGCGGGGGAGATACGCAGTATTTT.

The gene calls are TRBV28 and TRBJ2-3; 9 positions agree with TRBD2. After removal of 2 bases from V and 0 bases from J, the junction contained 3 bases not matched to a gene. The V gene's germline CDR1 is MDHEN and CDR2 SYDVKM. CDR3 length: 16 residues. Here the CDR3 reads CASSLSTSGSTDTQYF. The CDR3 DNA sequence: TGTGCCAGCAGTTTAAGTACTAGCGGGAGCACAGATACGCAGTATTTT.

V and J are TRBV7-6 and TRBJ2-1; no firm D call. CDR1 is SGHVS, CDR2 FNYEAQ, per germline. This CDR3 is built from 16 residues. V was shortened by 1 base and J by 0 bases, with 10 bases between the two germline ends. The DNA of the CDR3 is TGTGCCAGCAGCTTAGATGACCGGAGCTCCTACAATGAGCAGTTCTTC. Encoded protein: CASSLDDRSSYNEQFF.

CDR3 sequence reads: CASSVAAGVGAYEQYF. The CDR3 region has the DNA TGTGCCAGCAGCGTAGCAGCGGGAGTAGGCGCCTACGAGCAGTACTTC. The chain uses TRBV9 and TRBJ2-7; TRBD2 matches at 8 bases. J was trimmed by 2 bases and V by 0 bases; bases with no gene match: 7. The CDR3 is made up of 16 amino acids. The germline gives CDR1 SGDLS, CDR2 YYNGEE.

A single count supports this clone. This rearrangement joins TRBV5-1 to TRBJ2-3; D is possibly TRBD1 (6 bases). Per germline, CDR1 SGHRS and CDR2 YFSETQ. The CDR3 length is 13 residues. Trimming pared 7 bases from V and 6 bases from J, leaving 15 bases between. CDR3 coding DNA: TGCGCCAGCTCATACAGGGATCGTGATACGCAGTATTTT. This codes for CASSYRDRDTQYF.

The chain links TRBV9 to TRBJ2-6; possible D gene TRBD2, 5 bases. With 0 bases removed from V and 2 bases from J, the gap between germline ends came to 6 bases. The CDR3 runs 15 residues. Germline CDR1 is SGDLS and CDR2 is YYNGEE. CDR3 DNA: TGTGCCAGCAGCGTAGACGGGGCTGGGGCCAACGTCCTGACTTTC. Its protein product is CASSVDGAGANVLTF.

This clone was found once. V and J are TRBV7-6 and TRBJ1-3; no clear D. V gave up 5 bases and J gave up 0 bases, with 5 bases separating them. The CDR3 extends over 13 amino acids. Germline V gene sequence: CDR1 SGHVS, CDR2 FNYEAQ. Here the CDR3 reads CASSKDSGNTIYF. Written as DNA, the CDR3 is TGTGCCAGCAGCAAGGACTCTGGAAACACCATATATTTT.